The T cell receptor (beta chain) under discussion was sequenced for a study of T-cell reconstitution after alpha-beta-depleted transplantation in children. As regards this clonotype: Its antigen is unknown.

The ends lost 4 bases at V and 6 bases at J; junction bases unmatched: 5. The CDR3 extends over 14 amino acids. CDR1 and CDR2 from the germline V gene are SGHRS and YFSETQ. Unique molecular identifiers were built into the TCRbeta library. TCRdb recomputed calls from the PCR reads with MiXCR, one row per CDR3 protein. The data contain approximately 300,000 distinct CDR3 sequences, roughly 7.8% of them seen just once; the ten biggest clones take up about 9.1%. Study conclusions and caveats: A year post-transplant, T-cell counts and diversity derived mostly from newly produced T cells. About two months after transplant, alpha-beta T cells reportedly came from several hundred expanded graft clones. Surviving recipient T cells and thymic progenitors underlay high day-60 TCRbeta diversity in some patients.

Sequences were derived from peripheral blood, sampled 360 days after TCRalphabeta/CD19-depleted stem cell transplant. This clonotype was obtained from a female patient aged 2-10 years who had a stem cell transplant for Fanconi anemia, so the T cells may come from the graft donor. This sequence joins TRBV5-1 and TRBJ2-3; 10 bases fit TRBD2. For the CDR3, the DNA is TGCGCCAGCAGCAGCGGGGGGGCCGCCGATACGCAGTATTTT. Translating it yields CASSSGGAADTQYF.